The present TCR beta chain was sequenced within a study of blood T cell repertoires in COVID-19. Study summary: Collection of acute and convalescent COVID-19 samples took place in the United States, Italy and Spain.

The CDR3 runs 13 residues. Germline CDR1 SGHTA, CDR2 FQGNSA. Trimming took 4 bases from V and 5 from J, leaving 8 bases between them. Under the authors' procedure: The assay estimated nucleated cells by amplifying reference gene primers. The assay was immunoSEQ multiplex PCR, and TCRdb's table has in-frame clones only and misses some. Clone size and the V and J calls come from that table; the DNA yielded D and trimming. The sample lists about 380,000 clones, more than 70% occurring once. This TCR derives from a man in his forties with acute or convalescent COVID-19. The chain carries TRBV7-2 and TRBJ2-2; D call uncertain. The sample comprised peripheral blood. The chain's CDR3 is CASSYRRTGELFF. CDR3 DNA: TGTGCCAGCAGCTATCGGAGAACCGGGGAGCTGTTTTTT.